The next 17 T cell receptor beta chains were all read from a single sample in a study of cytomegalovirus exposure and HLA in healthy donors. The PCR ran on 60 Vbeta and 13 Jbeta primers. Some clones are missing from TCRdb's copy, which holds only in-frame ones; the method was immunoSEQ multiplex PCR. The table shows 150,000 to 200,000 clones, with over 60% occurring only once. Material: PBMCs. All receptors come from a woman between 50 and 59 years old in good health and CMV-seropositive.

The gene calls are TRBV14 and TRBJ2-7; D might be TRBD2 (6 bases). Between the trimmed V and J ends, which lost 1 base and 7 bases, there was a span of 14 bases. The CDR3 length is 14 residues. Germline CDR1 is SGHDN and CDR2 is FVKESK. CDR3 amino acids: CASSQGGTSLEQYF. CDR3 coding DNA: TGTGCCAGCAGCCAAGGCGGGACCTCTCTAGAGCAGTACTTC. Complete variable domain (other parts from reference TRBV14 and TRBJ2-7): EAGVTQFPSHSVIEKGQTVTLRCDPISGHDNLYWYRRVMGKEIKFLLHFVKESKQDESGMPNNRFLAERTGGTYSTLKVQPAELEDSGVYFCASSQGGTSLEQYFGPGTRLTVT.

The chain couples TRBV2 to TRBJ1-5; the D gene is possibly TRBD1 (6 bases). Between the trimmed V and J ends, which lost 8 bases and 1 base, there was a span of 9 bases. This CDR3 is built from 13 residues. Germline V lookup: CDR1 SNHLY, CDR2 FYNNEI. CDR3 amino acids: CASQGQSNQPQHF. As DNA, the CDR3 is TGTGCCAGCCAGGGACAAAGCAATCAGCCCCAGCATTTT.

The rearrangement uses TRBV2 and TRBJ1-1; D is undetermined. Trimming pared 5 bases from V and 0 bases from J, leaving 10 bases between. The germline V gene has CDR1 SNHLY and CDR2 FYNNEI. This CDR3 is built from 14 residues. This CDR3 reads CASSSSYMNTEAFF. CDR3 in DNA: TGTGCCAGCAGTTCCAGTTACATGAACACTGAAGCTTTCTTT.

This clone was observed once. The CDR3 region is CASSQDQGLSTDTQYF. The CDR3 DNA reads as TGCGCCAGCAGCCAAGATCAGGGCCTAAGCACAGATACGCAGTATTTT. This rearrangement joins TRBV4-3 to TRBJ2-3; tentative D call: TRBD1 (5 bases). Germline CDR1 reads LGHNA; CDR2 reads YSLEER. V was pared by 0 bases and J by 0 bases, with 10 bases between. This CDR3 is 16 amino acids long.

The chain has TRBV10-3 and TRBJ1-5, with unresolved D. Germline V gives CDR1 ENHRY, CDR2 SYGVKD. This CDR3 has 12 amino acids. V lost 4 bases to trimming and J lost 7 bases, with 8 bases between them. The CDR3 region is CAISAPGQPQHF. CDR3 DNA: TGTGCCATCAGTGCTCCGGGGCAGCCCCAGCATTTT.

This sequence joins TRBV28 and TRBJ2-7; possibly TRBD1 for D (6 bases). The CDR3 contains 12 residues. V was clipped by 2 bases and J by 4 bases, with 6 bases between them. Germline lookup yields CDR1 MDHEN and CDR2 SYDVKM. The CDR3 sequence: CASSLQGYEQYF. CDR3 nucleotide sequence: TGTGCCAGCAGTTTACAGGGGTACGAGCAGTACTTC.

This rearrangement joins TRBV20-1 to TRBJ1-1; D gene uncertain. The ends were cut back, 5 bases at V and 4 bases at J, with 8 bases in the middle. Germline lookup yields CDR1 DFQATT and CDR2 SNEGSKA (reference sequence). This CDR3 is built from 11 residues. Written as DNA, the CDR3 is TGCAGTGCTGGCGGAGGCACTGAAGCTTTCTTT. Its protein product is CSAGGGTEAFF.

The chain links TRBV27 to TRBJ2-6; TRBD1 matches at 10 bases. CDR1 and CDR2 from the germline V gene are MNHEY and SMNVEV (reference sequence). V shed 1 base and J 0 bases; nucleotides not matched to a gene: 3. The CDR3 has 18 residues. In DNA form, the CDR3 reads TGTGCCAGCAGTTTATTCGGGACAGGGGTCTCTGGGGCCAACGTCCTGACTTTC. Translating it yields CASSLFGTGVSGANVLTF.

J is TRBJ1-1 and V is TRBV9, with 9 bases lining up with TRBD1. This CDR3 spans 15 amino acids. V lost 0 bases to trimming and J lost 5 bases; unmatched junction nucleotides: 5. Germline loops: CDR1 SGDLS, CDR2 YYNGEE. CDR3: CASSVAGQGRTEAFF. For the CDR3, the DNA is TGTGCCAGCAGCGTAGCGGGACAGGGCCGTACTGAAGCTTTCTTT.

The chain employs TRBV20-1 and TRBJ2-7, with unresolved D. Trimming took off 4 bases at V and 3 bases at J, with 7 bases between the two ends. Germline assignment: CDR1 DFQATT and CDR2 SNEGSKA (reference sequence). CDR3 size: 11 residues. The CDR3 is CSAINNYEQYF. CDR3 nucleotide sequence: TGCAGTGCTATAAACAACTACGAGCAGTACTTC.

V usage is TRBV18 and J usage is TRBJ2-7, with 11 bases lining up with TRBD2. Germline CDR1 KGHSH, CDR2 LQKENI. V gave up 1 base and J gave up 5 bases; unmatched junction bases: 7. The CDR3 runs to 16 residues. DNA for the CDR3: TGTGCCAGCTCACCACTAGCGGGAGGGCCAGGAGACGAGCAGTACTTC. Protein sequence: CASSPLAGGPGDEQYF.

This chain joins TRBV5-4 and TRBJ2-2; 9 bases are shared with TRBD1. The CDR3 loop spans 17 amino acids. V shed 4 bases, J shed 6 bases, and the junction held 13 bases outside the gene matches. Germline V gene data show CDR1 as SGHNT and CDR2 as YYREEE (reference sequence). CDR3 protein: CASSLGDRAYPAGELFF. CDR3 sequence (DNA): TGTGCCAGCAGCCTAGGGGACAGGGCGTACCCCGCCGGGGAGCTGTTTTTT.

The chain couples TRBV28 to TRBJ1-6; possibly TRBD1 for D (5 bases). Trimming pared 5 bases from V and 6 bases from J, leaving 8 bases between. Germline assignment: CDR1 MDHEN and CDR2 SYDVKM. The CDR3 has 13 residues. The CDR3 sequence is CASSPDSNSPLHF. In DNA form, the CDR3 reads TGTGCCAGCAGTCCAGACAGTAATTCACCCCTCCACTTT.

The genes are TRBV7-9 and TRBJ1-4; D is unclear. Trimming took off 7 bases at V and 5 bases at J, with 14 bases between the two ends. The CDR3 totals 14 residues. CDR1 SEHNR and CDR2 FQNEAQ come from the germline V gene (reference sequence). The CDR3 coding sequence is TGTGCCAGCACCCCGGGGAAGAGGAATGAAAAACTGTTTTTT. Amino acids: CASTPGKRNEKLFF.

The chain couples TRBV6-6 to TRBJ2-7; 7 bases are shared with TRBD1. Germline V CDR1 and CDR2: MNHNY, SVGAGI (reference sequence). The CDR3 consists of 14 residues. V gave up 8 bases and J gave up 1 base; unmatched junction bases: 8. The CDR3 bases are TGTGCCAGCCTAAATGACAGGGTGTCCTACGAGCAGTACTTC. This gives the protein CASLNDRVSYEQYF.

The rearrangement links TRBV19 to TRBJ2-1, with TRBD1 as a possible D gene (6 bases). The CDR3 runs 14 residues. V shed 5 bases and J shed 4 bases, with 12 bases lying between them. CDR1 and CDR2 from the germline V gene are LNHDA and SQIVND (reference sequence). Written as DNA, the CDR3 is TGTGCCAGTAGTCACAGGGTTCGGTACAATGAGCAGTTCTTC. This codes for CASSHRVRYNEQFF.

The CDR3 DNA sequence: TGTGCCTGGATTAGCTCAAGACAGGTTCTCTCTGGAAACACCATATATTTT. This translates into CAWISSRQVLSGNTIYF. This chain links TRBV30 with TRBJ1-3, with a weak D call TRBD1 (6 bases). The V end lost 4 bases, the J end lost 0 bases, and 19 bases lay between the germline ends. The CDR3 runs 17 residues. Germline CDR1 reads GTSNPN; CDR2 reads SVGIG (reference sequence).